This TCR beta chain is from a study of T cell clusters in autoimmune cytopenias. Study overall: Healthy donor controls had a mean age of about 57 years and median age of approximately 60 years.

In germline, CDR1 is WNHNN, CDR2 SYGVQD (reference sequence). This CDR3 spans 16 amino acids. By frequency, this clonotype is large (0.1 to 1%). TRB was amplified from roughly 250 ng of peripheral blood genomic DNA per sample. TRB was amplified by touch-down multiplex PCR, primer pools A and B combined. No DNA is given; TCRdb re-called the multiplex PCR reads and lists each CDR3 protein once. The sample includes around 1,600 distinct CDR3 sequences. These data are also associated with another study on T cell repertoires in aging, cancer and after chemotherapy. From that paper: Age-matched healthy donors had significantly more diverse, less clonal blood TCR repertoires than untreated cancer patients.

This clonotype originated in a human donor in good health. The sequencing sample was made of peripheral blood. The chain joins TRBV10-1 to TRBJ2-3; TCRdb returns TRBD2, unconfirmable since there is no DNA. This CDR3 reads CASSALAGSTGDTQYF.